The 13 T cell receptor beta chains presented below share a single source sample, sequenced in a study of T cell repertoires in cytomegalovirus infection. TCRdb recomputed calls from the reads with MiXCR, one row per CDR3 protein. The sample lists approximately 630,000 distinct CDR3 sequences, roughly 24% seen once, with roughly 8% in the top ten. Sequenced: CD8+ T cells from PBMCs. These receptors were obtained from a human donor in good health (CMV status not recorded). Some clones in this sample may be carry-over from other donors' samples.

This clonotype was observed many times. The DNA for the CDR3 is TGTGCCAGCAGCTTGGAAAAGTACCCCTACAATGAGCAGTTCTTC. Its translation: CASSLEKYPYNEQFF. The rearrangement links TRBV11-3 to TRBJ2-1; D call uncertain. The CDR3 is 15 residues long. CDR1 is SGHNT and CDR2 is YENEEA in the germline V gene. The V and J ends lost 3 bases and 2 bases respectively, with 11 bases between them.

This clonotype has only a few counts. The J gene is TRBJ1-1, the V gene TRBV7-9, with 12 nucleotides matching TRBD1. V was clipped by 3 bases and J by 4 bases; unmatched bases: 3. This CDR3 has 15 residues. Germline CDR1 reads SEHNR; CDR2 reads FQNEAQ (reference sequence). The CDR3 loop is CASSFMGQGATEAFF. CDR3 nucleotide sequence: TGTGCCAGCAGCTTCATGGGACAGGGGGCCACTGAAGCTTTCTTT. Together with reference TRBV7-9 and TRBJ1-1, the CDR3 gives the full variable domain: DTGVSQNPRHKITKRGQNVTFRCDPISEHNRLYWYRQTLGQGPEFLTYFQNEAQLEKSRLLSDRFSAERPKGSFSTLEIQRTEQGDSAMYLCASSFMGQGATEAFFGQGTRLTVV.

The sample holds a few counts of this clonotype. The CDR3 DNA reads as TGTGCCAGCAACCCCTTTTCGGGGGGACCCTACTCGGCGCAGTATTTT. Protein product: CASNPFSGGPYSAQYF. This chain connects TRBV2 to TRBJ2-3; 7 bases match TRBD2. CDR3 length: 16 residues. CDR1 is SNHLY and CDR2 is FYNNEI in the germline V gene. Germline trimming cut 7 bases from V and 10 bases from J; bases unmatched to any gene: 20.

The table lists this clonotype with many counts. The rearrangement uses TRBV7-8 and TRBJ2-6; D is possibly TRBD2 (6 bases). From germline, CDR1 is SGHVS and CDR2 FQNEAQ. V lost 3 bases to trimming and J lost 0 bases, with 18 bases between them. CDR3 length: 19 residues. CDR3 sequence: CASSLESLAGLSGANVLTF. The CDR3, as DNA: TGTGCCAGCAGCTTGGAGTCGTTGGCGGGACTCTCTGGGGCCAACGTCCTGACTTTC.

This clonotype was detected a few times. The chain combines TRBV10-3 with TRBJ2-7; D gene uncertain. Germline values: CDR1 ENHRY, CDR2 SYGVKD. The CDR3 runs 12 residues. The V and J ends lost 3 bases and 3 bases respectively, with 6 bases between them. The CDR3 DNA is TGTGCCATCAGTGACCATCTCTACGAGCAGTACGTC. It specifies CAISDHLYEQYV.

The V and J genes are TRBV12-3 or TRBV12-4 and TRBJ2-7, with 9 bases fitting TRBD1. The CDR3 extends over 16 amino acids. V shed 5 bases and J 9 bases; nucleotides not matched to a gene: 17. CDR3 DNA sequence: TGTGCCAGCAGTCACCCCGCGGGACAGGGCGGCGGGGGGCAGTACTTC. Protein product: CASSHPAGQGGGGQYF.

A few counts support this clonotype. The V call is TRBV7-3, the J call TRBJ2-1; D may match TRBD1 or TRBD2 (5 bases each). The germline V and J ends were trimmed by 0 bases and 12 bases, with 9 bases remaining between them. Germline V gives CDR1 SGHTA, CDR2 FQGTGA. There are 12 residues in the CDR3. CDR3 region: CASSLTGTSQFF. CDR3 nucleotide sequence: TGTGCCAGCAGCTTAACGGGGACCTCGCAGTTCTTC.

This clonotype was counted only a few times. This chain uses TRBV7-9 with TRBJ2-7; 7 bases fit TRBD1. The length of the CDR3 is 14 residues. Per the germline V gene, CDR1 is SEHNR and CDR2 is FQNEAQ (reference sequence). V lost 3 bases to trimming and J lost 7 bases; unmatched junction nucleotides: 9. This CDR3 is CASSLVQGRWEQYF. CDR3 nucleotides: TGTGCCAGCAGCTTGGTACAGGGGCGTTGGGAGCAGTACTTC.

V usage is TRBV28 and J usage is TRBJ1-1; 10 bases agree with TRBD1. V trimming: 7 bases; J trimming: 1 base; junction bases outside the gene matches: 6. This CDR3 is 15 amino acids long. Germline assignment: CDR1 MDHEN and CDR2 SYDVKM. The CDR3 DNA sequence: TGTGCCAGCACCTTGACAGGGGGCCAGAACACTGAAGCTTTCTTT. Translating it yields CASTLTGGQNTEAFF.

This clonotype was seen repeatedly, ten times or more. CDR3 sequence reads: CASGLVDSWCAGEQYV. The CDR3 region has the DNA TGTGCTAGTGGTTTGGTAGACAGCTGGTGCGCGGGTGAGCAGTACGTC. The chain employs TRBV12-5 and TRBJ2-7; perhaps D is TRBD1 or TRBD2 (5 bases each). Trimming removed 0 bases at V and 7 bases at J, with 19 bases between. This CDR3 has 16 amino acids. The germline gives CDR1 LGHNT, CDR2 FRNRAP.

The chain couples TRBV25-1 to TRBJ2-5, with D possibly being TRBD2 (6 bases). Per germline, CDR1 MGHDK and CDR2 SYGVNS. The CDR3 sequence is 16 residues long. Trimming shortened V by 7 bases and J by 5 bases, and 23 bases separated the two germline ends. CDR3 sequence (DNA): TGTGCCAGCAAGCCAGTTGGGACTCCTACGGGGGAGACCCAGTACTTC. Translation: CASKPVGTPTGETQYF.

The chain combines TRBV6-6 with TRBJ2-7; the match to TRBD2 covers 7 bases. Trimming cost V 2 bases and J 0 bases; bases outside gene matches: 4. CDR3 length: 15 amino acids. Germline V CDR1 and CDR2: MNHNY, SVGAGI (reference sequence). This chain's CDR3 is CASSYMGGSSYEQYF. The CDR3 nucleotides are TGTGCCAGCAGTTACATGGGGGGGAGCTCCTACGAGCAGTACTTC.

This clonotype was seen at least ten times. This chain connects TRBV7-9 to TRBJ2-5, with D possibly being TRBD2 (6 bases). V lost 5 bases, J lost 1 base, and 17 bases lay in between. CDR1 and CDR2 from the germline V gene are SEHNR and FQNEAQ (reference sequence). CDR3 length equals 16 residues. The CDR3 reads CASSNLVEGPQETQYF. In DNA form, the CDR3 reads TGTGCCAGCAGCAACCTCGTGGAGGGGCCCCAAGAGACCCAGTACTTC.